This entry concerns a single T cell receptor beta chain. This CDR3 spans 14 amino acids. Germline CDR1 LNHDA, CDR2 SQIVND (reference sequence). Trimming stripped 7 bases from V and 1 base from J, with 10 bases between. TCRdb's table, derived via immunoSEQ multiplex PCR, lists solely in-frame clones and lacks some. The top ten hold about 1.5% of the sample, which has about 2,200,000 clones, 85% to 95% seen once. Terminally differentiated effector memory CD45RA+ cells were excluded by CCR7 positive selection of CD45RO-negative cells. The sample originates from a study of shared clonotypes between healthy human individuals.

The rearrangement links TRBV19 to TRBJ2-2, with a possible D match to TRBD1 (6 bases). The source is a man between 18 and 29 years old in good health. Some clones in this sample may be carry-over from other donors' samples. What was sequenced was naive CD8+ T cells from PBMCs. The CDR3 sequence: CASTMTGNTGELFF. CDR3 sequence (DNA): TGTGCCAGTACCATGACAGGGAACACCGGGGAGCTGTTTTTT.